The subject of this entry is one T cell receptor beta chain. Its binding antigen is unknown. The input lacks base qualities; no much larger clone sits a single base away. For TCRbeta CDR3 sequencing, genomic DNA from the sorted cells was extracted using the QIAGEN DNeasy Blood and Tissue Kit. High-throughput TCRbeta CDR3 sequencing was carried out commercially through immunoSEQ, with PCR amplification with bias correction and internal controls included. Under the source paper's analysis protocol: Unique productive TCRbeta sequences were defined by CDR3 nucleotide sequence where primers matched, otherwise by CDR3 amino acid sequence with Vbeta and Jbeta genes. To correct for sorting error, sequences found in more than one sorted population at a frequency ratio of 2:1 or less were discarded, and the remaining shared sequences were assigned to the population with the higher frequency. Sequences were defined as donor-reactive when expanded at least 5-fold in CFSE-low cells versus unstimulated cells and present at a frequency of at least 0.01% in CFSE-low cells. Jensen-Shannon divergence calculated on the top 100 TCRbeta sequences ranked by frequency was used to measure repertoire divergence. When a sample had multiple sequencing runs, each run was corrected for sorting error separately and the runs were then pooled. In its TCRdb copy, this immuneACCESS table keeps in-frame sequences only and misses some clones. Where compared with another copy, unresolved V genes explain less than half of these, and the others have no known cause. That table furnishes V, J and clone size, whereas the DNA furnished D and trimming. The sample table holds approximately 90,000 clones, of which approximately 94% were seen once. More than 1.5% of the sample is in the top ten clones.

These data come from a study of Tregs in tolerant kidney transplant recipients (dated by TCRdb to about 2019). A note on the overall study: Before combined kidney and bone marrow transplantation, this study identified donor-specific regulatory T cells using TCRbeta sequencing and then followed those same cells after transplant. Broad study findings and their caveats: Because the study included only a small number of patients, the results must be confirmed in larger populations and under other immunosuppression protocols. Expanding Tregs with activated donor B cells appeared to identify the most biologically relevant and donor-specific TCRbeta repertoire. Biological reproducibility was not directly addressed, though technical replication error appeared minimal. Donor-specific Treg expansion exceeded global Treg expansion in tolerant patients, suggesting antigen-driven rather than nonspecific expansion. Because the PCR primers were changed over time for some patients, nucleotide-level comparison could not be performed across the samples from those patients.

Transplants used related donors with nonmyeloablative bone marrow transplantation; mixed chimerism was transient in the human trials. Thawed PBMCs were FACS-sorted into unstimulated Tregs (CD4+CD25+CD127-), CD4+ non-Tregs (CD4+CD25-), CD4 cells and CD8 cells. The patients were several recipients of combined kidney and bone marrow transplants from the ITN036ST trial, and samples were available only for these trial subjects. Healthy control blood was separated into PBMCs by Ficoll density gradient and cryopreserved, and patient PBMCs were collected both before and after transplant. The germline V gene (reference sequence) sets CDR1 to MNHEY and CDR2 to SMNVEV. The germline V end is reduced by 4 bases and the J end by 5 bases; junction bases left unmatched: 7. From cysteine to phenylalanine, the CDR3 is 15 amino acids long. The only DNA kept is the CDR3, 45 bases in frame from the first base.

Recombination joined TRBV27 with TRBJ2-7; TRBD2 lines up with 11 middle nucleotides. The sequence was collected from a human patient who received a combined kidney and bone marrow transplant. Some T cells may have been brought in with the graft after a transplant. This specimen consisted of CD4+ T cells from blood (PBMCs), obtained 12 months after the transplant. Read as DNA, the sequence is TGTGCCAGCAGTTCCCTAGCGGGGGGAATTCACGAGCAGTACTTC. This yields the protein CASSSLAGGIHEQYF.